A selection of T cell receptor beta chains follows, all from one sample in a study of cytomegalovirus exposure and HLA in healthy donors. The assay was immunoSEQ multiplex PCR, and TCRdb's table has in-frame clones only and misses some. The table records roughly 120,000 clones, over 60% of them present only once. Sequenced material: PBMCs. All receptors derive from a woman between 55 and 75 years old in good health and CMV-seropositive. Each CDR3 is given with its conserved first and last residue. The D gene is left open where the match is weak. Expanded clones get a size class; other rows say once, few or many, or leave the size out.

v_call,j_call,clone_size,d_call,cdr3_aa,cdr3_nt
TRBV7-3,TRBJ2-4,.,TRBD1,CASSLTPTGVGDIQYF,TGTGCCAGCAGCTTAACACCTACAGGGGTAGGGGACATTCAGTACTTC
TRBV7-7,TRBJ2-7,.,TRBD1,CASSLRQGGNYEQYF,TGTGCCAGCAGCTTACGTCAAGGGGGCAACTACGAGCAGTACTTC
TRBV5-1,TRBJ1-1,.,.,CASSPGYNGDTEAFF,TGCGCCAGCAGCCCGGGTTACAACGGGGACACTGAAGCTTTCTTT
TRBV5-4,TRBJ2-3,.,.,CASRAPGDTQYF,TGTGCCAGCAGGGCCCCGGGAGATACGCAGTATTTT
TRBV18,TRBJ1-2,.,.,CASSPENGGSGGYTF,TGTGCCAGCTCACCCGAAAACGGCGGTTCCGGTGGCTACACCTTC
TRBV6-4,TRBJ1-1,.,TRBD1,CASMRGQGATEAFF,TGTGCCAGCATGAGGGGACAGGGCGCCACTGAAGCTTTCTTT
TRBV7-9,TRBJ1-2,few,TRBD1,CASSLGDRVDYGYTF,TGTGCCAGCAGCTTAGGGGACAGGGTTGACTATGGCTACACCTTC
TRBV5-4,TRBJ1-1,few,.,CASSGTTVNTEAFF,TGTGCCAGCAGCGGAACGACAGTGAACACTGAAGCTTTCTTT
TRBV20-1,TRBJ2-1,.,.,CRGTNPNEQFF,TGCAGGGGGACAAATCCCAATGAGCAGTTCTTC
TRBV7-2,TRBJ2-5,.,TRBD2,CASSLAFNGGQETQYF,TGTGCCAGCAGCTTAGCGTTCAACGGGGGGCAAGAGACCCAGTACTTC
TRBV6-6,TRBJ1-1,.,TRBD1,CASSYGTGGPEAFF,TGTGCCAGCAGTTACGGGACAGGGGGCCCTGAAGCTTTCTTT
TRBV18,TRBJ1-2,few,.,CASSPRDYGYTF,TGTGCCAGCTCACCCCGGGACTATGGCTACACCTTC
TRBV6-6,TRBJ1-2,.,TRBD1,CATTGAGYGYTF,TGTGCCACCACAGGGGCAGGCTATGGCTACACCTTC
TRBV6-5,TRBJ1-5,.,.,CASRGHPNQPQHF,TGTGCCAGCAGGGGACATCCAAATCAGCCCCAGCATTTT
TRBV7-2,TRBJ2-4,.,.,CASSSPVAGKNIQYF,TGTGCCAGCAGCTCCCCAGTGGCGGGCAAAAACATTCAGTACTTC
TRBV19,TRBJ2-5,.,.,CASSIIGGSGETQYF,TGTGCCAGTAGTATAATAGGGGGATCGGGAGAGACCCAGTACTTC
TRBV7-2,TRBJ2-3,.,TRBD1,CASSSMVGQPTDTQYF,TGTGCCAGCAGCTCCATGGTGGGACAGCCCACAGATACGCAGTATTTT
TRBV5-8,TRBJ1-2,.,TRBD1,CASSVDRANYGYTF,TGTGCCAGCAGCGTGGACAGGGCCAACTATGGCTACACCTTC
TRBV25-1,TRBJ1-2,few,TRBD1,CASSPTGGNYGYTF,TGTGCCAGCAGCCCGACAGGGGGAAACTATGGCTACACCTTC
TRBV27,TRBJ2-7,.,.,CASSSGAQGGEQYF,TGTGCCAGCAGTTCCGGCGCACAGGGCGGCGAGCAGTACTTC
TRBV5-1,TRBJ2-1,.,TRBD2,CASSLAWVAGELDEQFF,TGCGCCAGCAGCTTGGCCTGGGTAGCGGGAGAGCTCGATGAGCAGTTCTTC
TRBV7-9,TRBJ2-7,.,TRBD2,CASSRTSSYEQYF,TGTGCCAGCAGTCGGACTAGCAGTTACGAGCAGTACTTC
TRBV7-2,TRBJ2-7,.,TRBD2,CASSLDSGSSYEQYF,TGTGCCAGCAGCTTAGATAGCGGGAGCTCCTACGAGCAGTACTTC
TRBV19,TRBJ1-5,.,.,CASSIDRAGNQPQHF,TGTGCCAGTAGTATAGACAGGGCGGGCAATCAGCCCCAGCATTTT
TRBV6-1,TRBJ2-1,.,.,CASSENREYEQFF,TGTGCCAGCAGTGAAAACAGGGAATATGAGCAGTTCTTC
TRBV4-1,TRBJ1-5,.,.,CASSHDQGLEPQHF,TGCGCCAGCAGCCATGACCAGGGATTGGAGCCCCAGCATTTT
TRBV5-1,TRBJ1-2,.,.,CASSLKDSVHYGYTF,TGCGCCAGCAGCTTGAAGGACAGCGTACACTATGGCTACACCTTC
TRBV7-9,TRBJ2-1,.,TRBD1,CASSLAHHRDSHNEQFF,TGTGCCAGCAGCTTAGCTCACCATAGGGACAGCCACAATGAGCAGTTCTTC
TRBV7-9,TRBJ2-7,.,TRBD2,CASSQTSGGAYEQYF,TGTGCCAGCAGCCAAACTAGCGGGGGAGCCTACGAGCAGTACTTC
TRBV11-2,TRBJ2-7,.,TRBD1,CASSSDRASNEQYF,TGTGCCAGCAGTTCCGACAGGGCCTCCAACGAGCAGTACTTC
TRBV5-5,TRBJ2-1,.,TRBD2,CASSDRGAGIIREQFF,TGTGCCAGCAGCGACCGAGGAGCGGGGATAATCAGGGAGCAGTTCTTC
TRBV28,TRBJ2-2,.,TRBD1,CASSSGQDTGELFF,TGTGCCAGCAGTTCGGGACAGGATACCGGGGAGCTGTTTTTT
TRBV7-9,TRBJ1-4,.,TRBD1,CASSVRGLEEKLFF,TGTGCCAGCAGCGTAAGGGGGCTCGAGGAAAAACTGTTTTTT
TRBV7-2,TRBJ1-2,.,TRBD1,CASRNTGGYYGYTF,TGTGCCAGCAGGAATACAGGGGGATACTATGGCTACACCTTC
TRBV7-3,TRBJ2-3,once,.,CASSSGQSGTDTQYF,TGTGCCAGCAGCTCAGGACAGTCGGGCACAGATACGCAGTATTTT
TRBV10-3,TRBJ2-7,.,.,CAIRQGGAYEQYF,TGTGCCATCAGACAGGGAGGGGCCTACGAGCAGTACTTC
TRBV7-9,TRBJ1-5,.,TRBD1,CASSPDRESQPQHF,TGTGCCAGCAGCCCCGACAGGGAGTCTCAGCCCCAGCATTTT